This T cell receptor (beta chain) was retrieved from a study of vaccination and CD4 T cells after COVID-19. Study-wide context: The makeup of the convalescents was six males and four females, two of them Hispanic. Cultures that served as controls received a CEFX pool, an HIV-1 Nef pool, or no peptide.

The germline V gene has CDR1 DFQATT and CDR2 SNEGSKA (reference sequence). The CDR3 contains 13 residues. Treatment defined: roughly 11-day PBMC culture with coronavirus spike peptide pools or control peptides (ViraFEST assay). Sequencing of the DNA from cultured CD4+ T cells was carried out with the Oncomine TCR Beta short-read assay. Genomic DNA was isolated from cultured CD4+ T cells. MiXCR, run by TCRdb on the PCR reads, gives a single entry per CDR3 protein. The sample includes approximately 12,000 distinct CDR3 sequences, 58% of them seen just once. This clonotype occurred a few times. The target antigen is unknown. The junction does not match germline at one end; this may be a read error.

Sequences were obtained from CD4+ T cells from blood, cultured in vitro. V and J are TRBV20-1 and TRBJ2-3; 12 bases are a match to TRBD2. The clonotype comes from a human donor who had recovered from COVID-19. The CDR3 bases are TGCAGTGCTAGATGGACTAGCGGGGAAGCGCAATATTTT. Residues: CSARWTSGEAQYF.